These T cell receptor beta chains were read from a single sample in a study of T cell changes during pregnancy in multiple sclerosis. The data were produced by immunoSEQ multiplex PCR, yet TCRdb's version contains in-frame clones alone and is incomplete. This sample has approximately 17,000 clones; 95% to 97% occur once, and the top ten carry around 0.9%. The starting material was peripheral blood, obtained in the third trimester of pregnancy. These receptors were taken from a female donor with multiple sclerosis, enrolled in a pregnancy study. CDR3s include the opening cysteine and the closing phenylalanine or tryptophan. D genes are given only for firm matches.

v_call	j_call	d_call	cdr3_aa	cdr3_nt
TRBV5-6	TRBJ2-7	TRBD1	CASSLTPTGGVYEQYF	TGTGCCAGCAGCTTGACCCCGACAGGGGGCGTCTACGAGCAGTACTTC
TRBV18	TRBJ2-3	-	CASSPGPKDTQYF	TGTGCCAGCTCACCGGGGCCAAAAGATACGCAGTATTTT
TRBV19	TRBJ2-1	TRBD2	CASSMTGTSGGNEQFF	TGTGCCAGTAGTATGACCGGGACTAGCGGGGGGAATGAGCAGTTCTTC
TRBV11-2	TRBJ1-2	-	CASSNRDNGYTF	TGTGCCAGCAGCAACCGGGACAATGGCTACACCTTC
TRBV9	TRBJ2-2	-	CASSVGGQYTGELFF	TGTGCCAGCAGCGTAGGTGGACAGTACACCGGGGAGCTGTTTTTT
TRBV5-4	TRBJ1-2	-	CASRPGAGSRNYGYTF	TGTGCCAGCAGGCCCGGTGCAGGTTCTCGTAACTATGGCTACACCTTC
TRBV10-3	TRBJ1-2	-	CAISEPGGYGYTF	TGTGCCATCAGTGAACCGGGAGGCTATGGCTACACCTTC
TRBV6-1	TRBJ2-3	-	CASSEAGGGRGTDTQYF	TGTGCCAGCAGTGAAGCGGGGGGGGGCCGTGGCACAGATACGCAGTATTTT
TRBV7-2	TRBJ2-2	-	CASSFGGNTGELFF	TGTGCCAGCAGCTTTGGGGGCAATACCGGGGAGCTGTTTTTT
TRBV29-1	TRBJ2-1	TRBD2	CSVEGYQVGLAGRPTYNEQFF	TGCAGCGTTGAAGGGTACCAAGTGGGACTAGCTGGCCGTCCTACCTACAATGAGCAGTTCTTC
TRBV4-1	TRBJ1-3	TRBD1	CASSPLKGDRASGNTIYF	TGCGCCAGCAGCCCTCTAAAGGGGGACAGGGCGTCTGGAAACACCATATATTTT
TRBV7-2	TRBJ2-3	TRBD2	CASSLVHKALAGGTDTQYF	TGTGCCAGCAGCTTAGTCCACAAAGCACTAGCGGGGGGCACAGATACGCAGTATTTT
TRBV18	TRBJ1-5	-	CASSPARGSPNQPQHF	TGTGCCAGCTCACCAGCCAGAGGGTCCCCCAATCAGCCCCAGCATTTT
TRBV7-9	TRBJ2-2	-	CASTSPRVNTGELFF	TGTGCCAGCACCTCCCCCCGAGTGAACACCGGGGAGCTGTTTTTT
TRBV9	TRBJ1-1	-	CASRAGEGAEAFF	TGTGCCAGCAGGGCCGGGGAAGGCGCTGAAGCTTTCTTT